Listed below are T cell receptor beta chains from one sample, sequenced in a study of persistence of HIV-infected CD4 T cells. TCRdb's copy holds only in-frame clones and misses some; the assay was immunoSEQ multiplex PCR. The sample includes 35,000 to 55,000 clones, 80% to 90% seen only once; the top ten take approximately 0.97%. What these receptors recognize is not known. Sample: CD4+ T cells sorted from PBMCs after approximately 20-hour stimulation, taken from a patient who received antiretroviral therapy. The origin of the receptors is an adult man with HIV who was CMV-seropositive. CDR3s include the opening cysteine and the closing phenylalanine or tryptophan. The D gene is left open where the match is weak. Clone size is shown for a subset of rows, as once, few, many or a class of expanded clone.

TRBV15	TRBJ1-1	.	.	CATSRDRKLIFF	TGTGCCACCAGCAGAGATCGTAAACTGATTTTCTTT
TRBV28	TRBJ2-1	TRBD2	.	CASSLFASGNYNEQFF	TGTGCCAGCAGTTTATTTGCTAGCGGAAACTACAATGAGCAGTTCTTC
TRBV20-1	TRBJ2-1	.	.	CSAVAREQFF	TGCAGTGCTGTAGCTCGTGAGCAGTTCTTC
TRBV4-1	TRBJ1-2	.	.	CASSQVSQGINYGYTF	TGCGCCAGCAGCCAGGTTTCCCAGGGGATCAACTATGGCTACACCTTC
TRBV6-1	TRBJ1-1	.	.	CASSDPRGNTEAFF	TGTGCCAGCAGTGACCCCCGGGGGAACACTGAAGCTTTCTTT
TRBV23-1	TRBJ2-3	TRBD2	.	CASSRASGGATSTDTQYF	TGCGCCAGCAGTCGGGCTAGCGGGGGGGCCACTAGCACAGATACGCAGTATTTT
TRBV4-1	TRBJ1-4	.	.	CASSQDLRALGKLFF	TGCGCCAGCAGCCAAGACCTAAGGGCCCTCGGAAAACTGTTTTTT
TRBV2	TRBJ1-6	TRBD1	once	CASSELGGTGNSPLHF	TGTGCCAGCAGTGAACTAGGCGGGACAGGGAATTCACCCCTCCACTTT
TRBV18	TRBJ2-1	TRBD1	.	CASSLLFDRAYNEQFF	TGTGCCAGCTCACTCTTATTTGACAGGGCCTACAATGAGCAGTTCTTC
TRBV2	TRBJ2-1	TRBD2	.	CASRGTSGYNEQFF	TGTGCCAGCAGGGGGACTAGCGGCTACAATGAGCAGTTCTTC
TRBV5-1	TRBJ2-7	TRBD2	.	CASSLSAGVGSYEQYF	TGCGCCAGCAGCCTGTCTGCGGGGGTGGGCTCCTACGAGCAGTACTTC
TRBV19	TRBJ1-2	TRBD1	.	CASSSRQGRGGYTF	TGTGCCAGTAGTAGCCGACAGGGTCGAGGTGGCTACACCTTC
TRBV6-5	TRBJ2-1	.	.	CASSFRSSYNEQFF	TGTGCCAGCAGTTTCAGGAGTTCCTACAATGAGCAGTTCTTC
TRBV19	TRBJ2-1	TRBD2	.	CASSTTGTSGGPSSYNEQFF	TGTGCCAGTAGTACTACCGGGACTAGCGGGGGGCCGAGCTCCTACAATGAGCAGTTCTTC
TRBV2	TRBJ1-4	.	.	CASSEWGANEKLFF	TGTGCCAGCAGTGAATGGGGGGCTAATGAAAAACTGTTTTTT
TRBV7-9	TRBJ1-2	TRBD1	.	CASSLTGLGGYTF	TGTGCCAGCAGCTTGACAGGGTTAGGCGGCTACACCTTC
TRBV6-1	TRBJ1-5	.	few	CASSERREGQPQHF	TGTGCCAGCAGTGAACGAAGGGAAGGTCAGCCCCAGCATTTT
TRBV28	TRBJ1-1	.	.	CASRLGRGGAEAFF	TGTGCCAGCAGGCTAGGACGGGGAGGCGCTGAAGCTTTCTTT
TRBV20-1	TRBJ1-3	TRBD1	.	CSASPTGDTLSLSGNTIYF	TGCAGTGCTAGTCCTACAGGGGACACATTGTCCCTCTCTGGAAACACCATATATTTT
TRBV28	TRBJ1-1	.	.	CASSLWGGTEAFF	TGTGCCAGCAGTTTATGGGGGGGCACTGAAGCTTTCTTT
TRBV28	TRBJ1-1	TRBD1	.	CAVRGQGAGYDTEAFF	TGTGCCGTAAGGGGACAGGGGGCAGGATATGACACTGAAGCTTTCTTT
TRBV6-5	TRBJ1-2	.	.	CASSYGQGPNYGYTF	TGTGCCAGCAGTTACGGGCAGGGGCCCAACTATGGCTACACCTTC